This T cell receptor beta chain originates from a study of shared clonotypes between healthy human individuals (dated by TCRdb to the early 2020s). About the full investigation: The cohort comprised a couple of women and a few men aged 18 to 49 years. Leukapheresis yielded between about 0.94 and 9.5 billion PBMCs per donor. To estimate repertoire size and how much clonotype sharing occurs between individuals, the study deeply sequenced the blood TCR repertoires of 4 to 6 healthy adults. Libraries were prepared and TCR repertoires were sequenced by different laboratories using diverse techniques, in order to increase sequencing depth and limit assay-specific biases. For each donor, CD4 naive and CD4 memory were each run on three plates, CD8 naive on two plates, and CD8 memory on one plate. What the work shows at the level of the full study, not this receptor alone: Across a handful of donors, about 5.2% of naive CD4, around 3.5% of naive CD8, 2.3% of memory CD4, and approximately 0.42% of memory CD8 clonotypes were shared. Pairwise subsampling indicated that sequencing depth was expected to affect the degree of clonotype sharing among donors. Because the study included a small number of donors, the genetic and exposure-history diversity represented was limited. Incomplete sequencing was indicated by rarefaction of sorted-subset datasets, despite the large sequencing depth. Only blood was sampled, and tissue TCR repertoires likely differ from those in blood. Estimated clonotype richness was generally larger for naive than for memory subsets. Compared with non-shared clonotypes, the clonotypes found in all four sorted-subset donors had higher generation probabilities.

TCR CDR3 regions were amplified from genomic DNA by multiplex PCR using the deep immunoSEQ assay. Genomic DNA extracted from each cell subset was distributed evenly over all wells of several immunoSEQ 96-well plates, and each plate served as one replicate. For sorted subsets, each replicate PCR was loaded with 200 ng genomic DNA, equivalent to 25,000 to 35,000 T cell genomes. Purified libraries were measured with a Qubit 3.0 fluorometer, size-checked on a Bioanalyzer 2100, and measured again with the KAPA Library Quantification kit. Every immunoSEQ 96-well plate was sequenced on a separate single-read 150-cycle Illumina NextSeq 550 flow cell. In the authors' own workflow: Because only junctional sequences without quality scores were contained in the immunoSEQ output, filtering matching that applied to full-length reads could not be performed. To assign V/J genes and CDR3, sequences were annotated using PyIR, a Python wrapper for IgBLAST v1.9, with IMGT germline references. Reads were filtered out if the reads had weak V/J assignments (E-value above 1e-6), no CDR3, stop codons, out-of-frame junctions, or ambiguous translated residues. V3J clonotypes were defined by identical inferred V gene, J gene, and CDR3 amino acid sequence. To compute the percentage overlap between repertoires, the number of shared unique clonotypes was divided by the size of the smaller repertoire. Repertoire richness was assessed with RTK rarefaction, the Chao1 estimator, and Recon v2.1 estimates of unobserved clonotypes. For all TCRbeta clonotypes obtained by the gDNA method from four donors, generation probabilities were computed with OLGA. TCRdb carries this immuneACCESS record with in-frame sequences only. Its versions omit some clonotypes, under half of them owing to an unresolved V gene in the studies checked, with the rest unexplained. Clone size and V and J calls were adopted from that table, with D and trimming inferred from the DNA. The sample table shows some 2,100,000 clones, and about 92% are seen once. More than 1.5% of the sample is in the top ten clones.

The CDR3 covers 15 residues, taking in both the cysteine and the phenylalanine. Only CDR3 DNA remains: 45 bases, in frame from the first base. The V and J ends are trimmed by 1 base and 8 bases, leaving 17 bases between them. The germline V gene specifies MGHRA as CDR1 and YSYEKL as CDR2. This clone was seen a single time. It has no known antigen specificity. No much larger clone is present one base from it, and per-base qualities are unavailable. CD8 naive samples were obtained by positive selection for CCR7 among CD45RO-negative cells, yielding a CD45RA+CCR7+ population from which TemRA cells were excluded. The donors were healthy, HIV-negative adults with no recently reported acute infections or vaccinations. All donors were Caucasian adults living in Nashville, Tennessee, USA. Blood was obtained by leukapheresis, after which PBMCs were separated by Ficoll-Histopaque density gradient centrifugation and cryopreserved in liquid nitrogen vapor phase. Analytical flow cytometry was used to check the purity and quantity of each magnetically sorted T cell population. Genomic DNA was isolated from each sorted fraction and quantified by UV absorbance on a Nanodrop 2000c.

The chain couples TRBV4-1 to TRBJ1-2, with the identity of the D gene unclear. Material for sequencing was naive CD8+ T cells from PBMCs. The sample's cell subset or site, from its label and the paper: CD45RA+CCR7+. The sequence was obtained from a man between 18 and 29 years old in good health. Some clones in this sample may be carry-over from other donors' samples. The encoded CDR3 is CASSQAQGPLAGYTF. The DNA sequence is TGCGCCAGCAGCCAAGCCCAAGGACCGCTCGCGGGCTACACCTTC.